This T cell receptor beta chain comes out of a study of blood T cell repertoires in COVID-19. Whole-study context: The United States, Italy and Spain were the sources of the acute and convalescent COVID-19 samples. Sources were T cells, B-cell-depleted T cells, or PBMCs; the material itself was cDNA or gDNA.

Original processing methods: Estimation of nucleated cell counts relied on the amplification of reference gene primers. Here immunoSEQ multiplex PCR was the method, and the copy in TCRdb shows in-frame clones only, minus some. For V, J and clone size, that table is used; D and trimming come from the DNA. The sample records 65,000 to 70,000 clones, 85% being singletons. The germline V gene encodes CDR1 ENHRY and CDR2 SYGVKD. The trim removed 9 bases at V and 4 bases at J, leaving 12 bases unmatched. The CDR3 has 16 amino acids. This clone has a handful of counts. The specimen sequenced was peripheral blood. V and J are TRBV10-3 and TRBJ2-7, with 13 bases identical to TRBD2. The clonotype originates from an older man with acute or convalescent COVID-19. Here the CDR3 DNA reads TGTGCCATTGGTGGGGGACTAGCGGGACCTATGTACGAGCAGTACTTC. This codes for CAIGGGLAGPMYEQYF.